Shown below are 20 T cell receptor beta chains from a single sample sequenced in a study of CD8 T cells in Susac syndrome. A quantity of roughly 0.5 to 1 ug RNA underwent reverse transcription using random hexamers. From the immunoSEQ multiplex PCR reads, TCRdb called clonotypes with MiXCR, one entry per CDR3 protein. The sample carries some 97,000 distinct CDR3 sequences, 95% recorded once. The sequenced material came from CD8+ T cells from PBMCs. The receptors here all came from a human donor with Susac syndrome.

This clonotype showed up just once. This chain connects TRBV4-1 to TRBJ2-4; D gene ambiguous. Looked up from germline, CDR1 is MGHRA and CDR2 is YSYEKL. Trimming removed 1 base at V and 0 bases at J, with 16 bases between. There are 18 residues in the CDR3. In DNA, the CDR3 is TGCGCCAGCAGCCAAGGAAGGGCAAGCCGTGCAGCCAAAAACATTCAGTACTTC. Amino acids: CASSQGRASRAAKNIQYF.

This clonotype was picked up one time. The gene calls are TRBV20-1 and TRBJ2-5; D is unclear. Germline V lookup: CDR1 DFQATT, CDR2 SNEGSKA (reference sequence). V was cut by 5 bases and J by 1 base, with 14 bases left in between. CDR3 length: 14 amino acids. The CDR3 DNA reads TGCAGTGCTGGAAAGACTCTTTCCCAAGAGACCCAGTACTTC. It specifies CSAGKTLSQETQYF.

The genes are TRBV13 and TRBJ2-7, with 8 bases lining up with TRBD1. Germline trimming cut 4 bases from V and 0 bases from J; bases unmatched to any gene: 5. The germline V gene encodes CDR1 PRHDT and CDR2 FYEKMQ (reference sequence). The CDR3 has 15 residues. The CDR3 DNA reads TGTGCCAGCAGCTCCAGGGACAGGAGCTCCTACGAGCAGTACTTC. It specifies CASSSRDRSSYEQYF. Full variable domain (rest looked up from reference TRBV13 and TRBJ2-7): AAGVIQSPRHLIKEKRETATLKCYPIPRHDTVYWYQQGPGQDPQFLISFYEKMQSDKGSIPDRFSAQQFSDYHSELNMSSLELGDSALYFCASSSRDRSSYEQYFGPGTRLTVT.

The gene calls are TRBV7-2 and TRBJ2-1; D not certain. The CDR3 runs to 14 residues. Germline V CDR1 and CDR2: SGHTA, FQGNSA. Between the trimmed V and J ends, which lost 5 bases and 1 base, there was a span of 9 bases. CDR3 in amino acids: CASSQYGSYNEQFF. The CDR3 DNA sequence: TGTGCCAGCAGCCAGTATGGGTCCTACAATGAGCAGTTCTTC.

The chain carries TRBV9 and TRBJ2-7; D is possibly TRBD1 (5 bases). V shed 2 bases and J shed 5 bases, with 14 bases lying between them. CDR3 length: 14 amino acids. CDR1 is SGDLS and CDR2 is YYNGEE in the germline V gene. The CDR3 reads CASSVTGFSDEQYF. CDR3 coding DNA: TGTGCCAGCAGCGTCACAGGATTCTCTGACGAGCAGTACTTC.

The rearrangement links TRBV12-5 to TRBJ2-5; D not resolved. The CDR3 has 11 amino acids. The germline V gene has CDR1 LGHNT and CDR2 FRNRAP. The V end was cut by 3 bases, the J end by 5 bases, with 4 bases between. As DNA, the CDR3 is TGTGCTAGTGGTTTCGGCGAGACCCAGTACTTC. Residues: CASGFGETQYF.

The chain recombines TRBV20-1 with TRBJ2-5; no clear D gene. This CDR3 region has 13 residues. Trimming left V 0 bases short and J 2 bases short, with 7 bases between. Germline V CDR1 and CDR2: DFQATT, SNEGSKA (reference sequence). Written as DNA, the CDR3 is TGCAGTGCTAGAGATCTCGGGCAAGAGACCCAGTACTTC. Amino acids: CSARDLGQETQYF.

The chain links TRBV13 to TRBJ2-7; D may be TRBD2 (6 bases). There are 14 residues in the CDR3. The V end lost 5 bases, the J end lost 6 bases, and 17 bases lay between the germline ends. Germline V gene sequence: CDR1 PRHDT, CDR2 FYEKMQ (reference sequence). CDR3 DNA: TGTGCCAGCAGCACGGGACTCCCCGGGGGCGAGCAGTACTTC. Residues: CASSTGLPGGEQYF.

This clonotype showed up just once. This chain links TRBV5-1 with TRBJ2-7; tentatively, D is TRBD1 (6 bases). CDR3 length: 13 amino acids. Germline V gene lookup returns CDR1 SGHRS and CDR2 YFSETQ. The V gene lost 4 bases and the J gene lost 5 bases, with 13 bases spanning the gap. The CDR3 spells CASSTGTPHEQYF. The CDR3 DNA reads as TGCGCCAGCAGCACCGGGACACCCCACGAGCAGTACTTC.

Only one count was recorded for this clonotype. This sequence joins TRBV20-1 and TRBJ2-7; D is perhaps TRBD2 (7 bases). Germline lookup yields CDR1 DFQATT and CDR2 SNEGSKA (reference sequence). The CDR3 is 13 amino acids. With 2 bases removed from V and 6 bases from J, the gap between germline ends came to 14 bases. The CDR3 is CSARLGGGGEQYF. In DNA form, the CDR3 reads TGCAGTGCTAGATTGGGCGGGGGCGGCGAGCAGTACTTC.

V is TRBV5-1 and J is TRBJ2-4; D is unresolved. Trimming removed 6 bases at V and 1 base at J, with 11 bases between. This CDR3 is 14 amino acids long. The germline CDR1 and CDR2 sequences are SGHRS and YFSETQ. The CDR3 coding sequence is TGCGCCAGCAACTCGGGTGAGGCCAAAAACATTCAGTACTTC. It codes for CASNSGEAKNIQYF.

The chain has TRBV7-9 and TRBJ2-7; 9 bases fit TRBD1. In germline, CDR1 is SEHNR, CDR2 FQNEAQ (reference sequence). The CDR3 runs 14 residues. V was pared by 5 bases and J by 4 bases, with 6 bases of the junction left unmatched. The DNA for the CDR3 is TGTGCCAGCAGCGGAGGGGACAGGGCTTACGAGCAGTACTTC. Its translation: CASSGGDRAYEQYF.

In its sample, this clonotype was seen a few times. The chain joins TRBV9 to TRBJ1-2; 12 bases are shared with TRBD1. The trim removed 3 bases at V and 6 bases at J, leaving 6 bases unmatched. The CDR3 is 15 amino acids. Per germline, CDR1 SGDLS and CDR2 YYNGEE. This CDR3 is CASSDRDRGQHGYTF. The CDR3 coding sequence is TGTGCCAGCAGCGACCGGGACAGGGGGCAGCATGGCTACACCTTC.

The sample holds one count of this clonotype. The gene calls are TRBV20-1 and TRBJ1-1; tentatively, D is TRBD1 (6 bases). The germline gives CDR1 DFQATT, CDR2 SNEGSKA (reference sequence). CDR3 size: 12 residues. The V and J ends lost 5 bases and 3 bases respectively, with 10 bases between them. CDR3: CSAGTSYTEAFF. The CDR3, as DNA: TGCAGTGCTGGGACATCTTACACTGAAGCTTTCTTT.

This clonotype was recorded only once. V gene TRBV28 combines with J gene TRBJ2-1; D is unresolved. V was trimmed by 5 bases and J by 10 bases, leaving 9 bases between them. Germline CDR1 is MDHEN and CDR2 is SYDVKM. This CDR3 region has 11 residues. This chain's CDR3 is CASSRSKEQFF. The CDR3 DNA sequence: TGTGCCAGCAGTCGCTCCAAGGAGCAGTTCTTC.

This sequence joins TRBV27 and TRBJ1-4; TRBD1 matches 9 bases. The CDR3 runs 14 residues. The V segment lost 6 bases and the J segment 5 bases; nucleotides outside the gene matches: 4. CDR1 and CDR2 from the germline V gene are MNHEY and SMNVEV (reference sequence). Here the CDR3 DNA reads TGTGCCAGCAGCTACAGGGGGCGGAATGAAAAACTGTTTTTT. Translating gives CASSYRGRNEKLFF.

The chain employs TRBV5-1 and TRBJ1-5; 9 nucleotides agree with TRBD1. Germline V gene lookup returns CDR1 SGHRS and CDR2 YFSETQ. V was pared by 4 bases and J by 3 bases, with 5 bases of the junction left unmatched. The CDR3 runs to 15 residues. The CDR3: CASSPGTGNNQPQHF. In DNA, the CDR3 is TGCGCCAGCAGCCCCGGGACAGGGAACAATCAGCCCCAGCATTTT.

The rearrangement joins TRBV25-1 to TRBJ1-2; TRBD1 matches 7 bases. Trimming cost V 7 bases and J 5 bases; bases outside gene matches: 4. Germline V gene lookup returns CDR1 MGHDK and CDR2 SYGVNS. The CDR3 length is 12 residues. As DNA, the CDR3 is TGTGCCAGCACCCGGACAGGATATGGCTACACCTTC. Its protein product is CASTRTGYGYTF.

The chain links TRBV2 to TRBJ2-5; TRBD1 might be the D (6 bases). The CDR3 runs to 14 residues. V lost 4 bases and J 4 bases, leaving 13 bases between the germline ends. Per the germline V gene, CDR1 is SNHLY and CDR2 is FYNNEI. CDR3 nucleotide sequence: TGTGCCAGCAGTGCAGGGGTGAACCGAGAGACCCAGTACTTC. Translating gives CASSAGVNRETQYF. Combining the CDR3 with reference TRBV2 and TRBJ2-5 gives the whole variable domain EPEVTQTPSHQVTQMGQEVILRCVPISNHLYFYWYRQILGQKVEFLVSFYNNEISEKSEIFDDQFSVERPDGSNFTLKIRSTKLEDSAMYFCASSAGVNRETQYFGPGTRLLVL.

This rearrangement joins TRBV6-5 to TRBJ1-1; weak D call: TRBD1 (5 bases). The germline CDR1 and CDR2 sequences are MNHEY and SVGAGI. The CDR3 extends over 12 amino acids. Trimming left V 7 bases short and J 4 bases short, with 10 bases between. For the CDR3, the DNA is TGTGCCAGCAAACAGGTGGGCACTGAAGCTTTCTTT. Residues: CASKQVGTEAFF.